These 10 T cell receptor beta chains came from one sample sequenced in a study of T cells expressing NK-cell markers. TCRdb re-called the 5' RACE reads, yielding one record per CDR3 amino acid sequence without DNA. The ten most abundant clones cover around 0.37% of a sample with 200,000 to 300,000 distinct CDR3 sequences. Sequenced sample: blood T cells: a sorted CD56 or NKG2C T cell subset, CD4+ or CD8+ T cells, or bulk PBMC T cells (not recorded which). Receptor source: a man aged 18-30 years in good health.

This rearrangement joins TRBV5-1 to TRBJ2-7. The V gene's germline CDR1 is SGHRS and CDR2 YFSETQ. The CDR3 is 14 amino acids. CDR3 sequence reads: CASSLDSSVYEQYF. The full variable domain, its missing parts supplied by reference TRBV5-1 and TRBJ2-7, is KAGVTQTPRYLIKTRGQQVTLSCSPISGHRSVSWYQQTPGQGLQFLFEYFSETQRNKGNFPGRFSGRQFSNSRSEMNVSTLELGDSALYLCASSLDSSVYEQYFGPGTRLTVT.

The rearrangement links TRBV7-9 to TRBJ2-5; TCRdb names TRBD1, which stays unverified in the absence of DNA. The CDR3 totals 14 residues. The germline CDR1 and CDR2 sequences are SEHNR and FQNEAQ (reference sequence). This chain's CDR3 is CASSPGQRKETQYF.

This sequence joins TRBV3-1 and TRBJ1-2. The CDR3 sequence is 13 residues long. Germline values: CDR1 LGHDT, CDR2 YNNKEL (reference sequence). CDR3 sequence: CASSQRENYGYTF. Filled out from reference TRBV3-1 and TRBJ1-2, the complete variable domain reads DTAVSQTPKYLVTQMGNDKSIKCEQNLGHDTMYWYKQDSKKFLKIMFSYNNKELIINETVPNRFSPKSPDKAHLNLHINSLELGDSAVYFCASSQRENYGYTFGSGTRLTVV.

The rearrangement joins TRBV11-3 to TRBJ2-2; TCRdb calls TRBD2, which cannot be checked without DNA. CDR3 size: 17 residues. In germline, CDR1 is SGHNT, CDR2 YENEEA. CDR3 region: CASSLGTSGRGAGELFF.

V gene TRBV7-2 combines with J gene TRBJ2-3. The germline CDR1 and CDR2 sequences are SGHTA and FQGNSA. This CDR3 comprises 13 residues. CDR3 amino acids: CASSFGFVDTQYF.

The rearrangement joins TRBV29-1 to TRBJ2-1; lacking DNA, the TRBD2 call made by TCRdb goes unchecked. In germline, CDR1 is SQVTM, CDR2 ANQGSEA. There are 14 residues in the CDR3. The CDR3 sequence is CSGSSGTNFNEQFF.

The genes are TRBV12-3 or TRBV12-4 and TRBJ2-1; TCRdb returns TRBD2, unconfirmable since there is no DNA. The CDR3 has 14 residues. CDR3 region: CASSWRGPMGQQFF.

The CDR3 here is CSAYRSHFGRGGSDNEQFF. The V gene is TRBV29-1, the J gene TRBJ2-1; TCRdb outputs TRBD2, but without DNA this stays unchecked. Per germline, CDR1 SQVTM and CDR2 ANQGSEA. There are 19 residues in the CDR3.

CDR3 loop: CASTGAKNIQYF. The genes are TRBV6-6 and TRBJ2-4; TCRdb reports TRBD1, a call that lacks DNA to check it against. Germline values: CDR1 MNHNY, CDR2 SVGAGI (reference sequence). The CDR3 length is 12 residues.

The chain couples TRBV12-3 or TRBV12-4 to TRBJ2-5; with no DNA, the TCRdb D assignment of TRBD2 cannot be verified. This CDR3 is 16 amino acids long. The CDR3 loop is CASSFGGGHAGETQYF.